The rows below give T cell receptor beta chains drawn from one sample of a study of blood T cell repertoires in COVID-19. Produced via immunoSEQ multiplex PCR; TCRdb's table is partial and in-frame only. The table records tens of thousands of clones, just under 90% of them present only once. The specimen sequenced was peripheral blood. These receptors all come from a man in his forties with COVID-19, enrolled during active disease. Both conserved end residues are part of each CDR3. The order of the fields is clone size, V gene, J gene, D gene, CDR3 protein, CDR3 DNA. The D gene is left open where the match is weak. The listing skips clone size in some rows; elsewhere it reads once, few, many or a size class.

once,TRBV5-1,TRBJ2-7,NA,CASSPGQRTSYEQYF,TGCGCCAGCAGCCCAGGACAGCGAACCTCCTACGAGCAGTACTTC
NA,TRBV5-4,TRBJ1-2,TRBD1,CASSLPGQGRYGYTF,TGTGCCAGCAGCTTACCGGGACAGGGGCGCTATGGCTACACCTTC
NA,TRBV6-5,TRBJ1-2,TRBD1,CAIPGQGARVFGYTF,TGTGCCATCCCGGGACAGGGGGCTCGGGTTTTCGGCTACACCTTC
NA,TRBV2,TRBJ1-2,NA,CASTGGSPYGYTF,TGTGCCAGCACCGGAGGCAGTCCATATGGCTACACCTTC
NA,TRBV10-3,TRBJ2-5,TRBD1,CAISESAGQGDETQYF,TGTGCCATCAGTGAGTCAGCGGGACAGGGGGATGAGACCCAGTACTTC
NA,TRBV7-9,TRBJ2-6,TRBD1,CASSGVRGPSSGANVLTF,TGTGCCAGCAGCGGGGTGAGGGGGCCCTCCTCTGGGGCCAACGTCCTGACTTTC
NA,TRBV29-1,TRBJ2-7,NA,CSVGEGVSYEQYF,TGCAGCGTGGGAGAGGGGGTCTCCTACGAGCAGTACTTC
NA,TRBV7-6,TRBJ1-1,NA,CASSSGRGAFF,TGTGCCAGCAGCTCTGGGCGGGGGGCTTTCTTT
NA,TRBV25-1,TRBJ1-1,NA,CASSEYIEVEAFF,TGTGCCAGCAGTGAATATATAGAGGTTGAAGCTTTCTTT
NA,TRBV5-6,TRBJ2-7,TRBD2,CASSSEGLAGYYEQYF,TGTGCCAGCAGCTCAGAGGGACTAGCGGGATACTACGAGCAGTACTTC
NA,TRBV5-1,TRBJ2-7,TRBD2,CASSWGDSGDSYEQYF,TGCGCCAGCAGCTGGGGCGACAGCGGGGACTCCTACGAGCAGTACTTC
NA,TRBV5-1,TRBJ2-7,TRBD2,CASSFSRTSGTEQYF,TGCGCCAGCAGTTTTTCCCGGACTAGCGGGACTGAGCAGTACTTC
NA,TRBV6-1,TRBJ2-7,NA,CASRGDKPYEQYF,TGTGCCAGCAGGGGGGACAAACCCTACGAGCAGTACTTC
NA,TRBV9,TRBJ2-2,NA,CASSVASSTGELFF,TGTGCCAGCAGCGTAGCTAGCTCGACCGGGGAGCTGTTTTTT
NA,TRBV6-5,TRBJ1-5,TRBD1,CASRGTGNQPQHF,TGTGCCAGCAGGGGGACAGGCAATCAGCCCCAGCATTTT
NA,TRBV11-2,TRBJ2-7,NA,CASSLVLDSYEQYF,TGTGCCAGCAGCTTAGTTCTGGACAGCTACGAGCAGTACTTC
once,TRBV2,TRBJ2-1,TRBD2,CASSDDGGDNEQFF,TGTGCCAGCAGTGACGACGGGGGGGACAATGAGCAGTTCTTC
NA,TRBV2,TRBJ2-7,TRBD2,CASSERTSYEQYF,TGTGCCAGCAGTGAGCGGACTAGCTACGAGCAGTACTTC
NA,TRBV2,TRBJ1-2,TRBD1,CASRTGALELGYTF,TGTGCCAGCCGGACAGGGGCCCTTGAACTAGGCTACACCTTC
NA,TRBV5-6,TRBJ1-2,TRBD1,CASSLFLGQGVSNYGYTF,TGTGCCAGCAGCTTGTTCTTAGGACAGGGAGTGTCTAACTATGGCTACACCTTC
once,TRBV6-6,TRBJ1-1,TRBD1,CASSRQGSGTEAFF,TGTGCCAGCAGTCGACAGGGATCCGGGACTGAAGCTTTCTTT
once,TRBV30,TRBJ2-7,NA,CAWTPQGLGEQYF,TGTGCCTGGACCCCTCAGGGTTTGGGCGAGCAGTACTTC
NA,TRBV21-1,TRBJ1-2,NA,CASSKSPGTGRNNYGYTF,TGTGCCAGCAGCAAATCTCCCGGGACAGGGCGCAATAACTATGGCTACACCTTC
NA,TRBV6-5,TRBJ2-3,NA,CASSYRPEEDTQYF,TGTGCCAGCAGTTACCGGCCCGAGGAAGATACGCAGTATTTT
NA,TRBV30,TRBJ2-3,TRBD2,CAWTAPGTSGTDTQYF,TGTGCCTGGACCGCTCCCGGGACTAGCGGGACAGATACGCAGTATTTT
NA,TRBV2,TRBJ2-7,TRBD1,CASRDRSSYEQYF,TGTGCCAGCCGGGACAGGAGCTCCTACGAGCAGTACTTC
NA,TRBV6-6,TRBJ2-5,TRBD1,CASSPTGLSQETQYF,TGTGCCAGCAGTCCGACAGGGCTTTCACAAGAGACCCAGTACTTC
NA,TRBV28,TRBJ2-7,TRBD1,CASSRLLGQASEQYF,TGTGCCAGCAGCCGTTTGCTTGGACAGGCTTCCGAGCAGTACTTC
once,TRBV10-3,TRBJ2-7,TRBD1,CASWDRGNGEQYF,TGTGCCAGCTGGGACAGGGGAAATGGCGAGCAGTACTTC
NA,TRBV11-3,TRBJ2-5,NA,CASSSVRETQYF,TGTGCCAGCAGCTCAGTCAGAGAGACCCAGTACTTC
NA,TRBV27,TRBJ2-3,TRBD2,CASSLISGRATDTQYF,TGTGCCAGCAGTTTAATTAGCGGGAGGGCCACAGATACGCAGTATTTT
NA,TRBV4-1,TRBJ2-7,TRBD2,CASSQPSGGPYEQYF,TGCGCCAGCAGCCAACCTAGCGGGGGGCCGTACGAGCAGTACTTC
NA,TRBV18,TRBJ1-3,TRBD1,CASSPLGQGATGNTIYF,TGTGCCAGCTCACCATTGGGACAGGGGGCGACTGGAAACACCATATATTTT
NA,TRBV10-3,TRBJ2-5,TRBD1,CAIRDGTAQETQYF,TGTGCCATCAGGGATGGGACAGCCCAAGAGACCCAGTACTTC
NA,TRBV4-1,TRBJ2-7,TRBD2,CASSQGTAGGYEQYF,TGCGCCAGCAGCCAAGGGACAGCGGGGGGCTACGAGCAGTACTTC
NA,TRBV5-1,TRBJ2-3,NA,CASSLGTGYPDTQYF,TGCGCCAGCAGCTTAGGTACAGGGTACCCAGATACGCAGTATTTT
NA,TRBV7-2,TRBJ1-5,NA,CASSFTGYNQPQHF,TGTGCCAGCAGCTTTACAGGTTACAATCAGCCCCAGCATTTT
once,TRBV19,TRBJ1-2,NA,CASSKHGDNYGYTF,TGTGCCAGTAGTAAGCACGGGGATAACTATGGCTACACCTTC
NA,TRBV5-4,TRBJ1-2,NA,CASSLQEDYGYTF,TGTGCCAGCAGCTTGCAGGAGGACTATGGCTACACCTTC
NA,TRBV3-1/TRBV3-2,TRBJ2-7,TRBD2,CASTSGTSGVTEQYF,TGTGCCAGCACCTCGGGGACTAGCGGGGTCACCGAGCAGTACTTC
NA,TRBV4-1,TRBJ2-1,NA,CASSQDPGVGNEQFF,TGCGCCAGCAGCCAAGACCCGGGAGTTGGAAATGAGCAGTTCTTC
NA,TRBV19,TRBJ1-2,NA,CASSLSRDIRGYTF,TGTGCCAGTAGTTTGTCCCGGGACATCCGAGGCTACACCTTC
NA,TRBV24-1,TRBJ2-5,TRBD1,CATSGPGQGEETQYF,TGTGCCACCAGTGGCCCGGGACAGGGGGAGGAGACCCAGTACTTC
few,TRBV19,TRBJ2-7,TRBD2,CASSIKGTSGGYEQYF,TGTGCCAGTAGTATAAAAGGGACTAGCGGGGGGTACGAGCAGTACTTC
NA,TRBV10-3,TRBJ1-5,NA,CAISDRVGQPQHF,TGTGCCATCAGTGACAGGGTGGGTCAGCCCCAGCATTTT
NA,TRBV11-2,TRBJ2-5,TRBD1,CASSWGQGGGETQYF,TGTGCCAGCAGCTGGGGACAGGGGGGCGGAGAGACCCAGTACTTC
NA,TRBV27,TRBJ2-5,NA,CASSDETGLETQYF,TGTGCCAGCAGTGACGAAACGGGATTAGAGACCCAGTACTTC
NA,TRBV6-2/TRBV6-3,TRBJ2-7,NA,CASSPTWTPHYEQYF,TGTGCCAGCAGTCCCACTTGGACTCCACACTACGAGCAGTACTTC
few,TRBV7-9,TRBJ1-4,TRBD1,CASSLDAIPRGPDEKLFF,TGTGCCAGCAGCTTAGACGCAATCCCCAGGGGGCCGGATGAAAAACTGTTTTTT
once,TRBV6-4,TRBJ1-3,TRBD1,CASSELPRGARYSGNTIYF,TGTGCCAGCAGTGAGTTACCCAGGGGGGCCCGCTACTCTGGAAACACCATATATTTT
NA,TRBV7-9,TRBJ2-1,NA,CASSLLGGSSYNEQFF,TGTGCCAGCAGCTTACTCGGGGGTAGCTCCTACAATGAGCAGTTCTTC
NA,TRBV5-6,TRBJ1-5,NA,CASSYSNRESSQPQHF,TGTGCCAGCAGCTACTCGAACAGGGAGAGTAGTCAGCCCCAGCATTTT
once,TRBV9,TRBJ2-7,NA,CASSVRGPIVSSYEQYF,TGTGCCAGCAGCGTCAGGGGCCCAATCGTTAGCTCCTACGAGCAGTACTTC
NA,TRBV3-1/TRBV3-2,TRBJ1-4,NA,CASSQVARVRGIEKLFF,TGTGCCAGCAGCCAAGTAGCTAGGGTAAGGGGTATTGAAAAACTGTTTTTT
NA,TRBV10-3,TRBJ2-2,TRBD2,CAISDPPGTSGTGELFF,TGTGCCATCAGTGACCCCCCCGGGACTAGCGGCACCGGGGAGCTGTTTTTT
NA,TRBV11-3,TRBJ1-3,NA,CASSSGGRDTGNTIYF,TGTGCCAGCAGCTCCGGCGGGCGAGACACTGGAAACACCATATATTTT
NA,TRBV19,TRBJ2-3,TRBD2,CASSLTSGRGVGTDTQYF,TGTGCCAGTAGTTTGACTAGCGGGAGGGGAGTTGGCACAGATACGCAGTATTTT
NA,TRBV28,TRBJ2-5,TRBD2,CASRTYRLADQETQYF,TGTGCCAGCCGAACGTACAGGCTAGCGGACCAAGAGACCCAGTACTTC
NA,TRBV5-5,TRBJ1-6,NA,CASSLGTAPSYNSPLHF,TGTGCCAGCAGCTTGGGGACAGCACCCTCCTATAATTCACCCCTCCACTTT
NA,TRBV7-9,TRBJ1-1,NA,CASSLKLSNTEAFF,TGTGCCAGCAGCTTAAAGCTGTCGAACACTGAAGCTTTCTTT